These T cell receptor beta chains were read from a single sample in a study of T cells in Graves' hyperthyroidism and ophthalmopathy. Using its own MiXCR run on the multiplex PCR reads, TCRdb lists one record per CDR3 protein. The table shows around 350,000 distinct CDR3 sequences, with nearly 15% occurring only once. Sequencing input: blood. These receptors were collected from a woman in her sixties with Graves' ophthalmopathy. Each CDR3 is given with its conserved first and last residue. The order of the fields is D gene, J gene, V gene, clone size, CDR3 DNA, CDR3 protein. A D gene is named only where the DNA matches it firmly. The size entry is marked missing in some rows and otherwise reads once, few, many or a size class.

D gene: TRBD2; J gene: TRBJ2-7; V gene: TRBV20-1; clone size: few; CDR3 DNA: TGCAGTGCTAGCCCACTAGCGGGAGGCGGCTACGAGCAGTACTTC; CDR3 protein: CSASPLAGGGYEQYF
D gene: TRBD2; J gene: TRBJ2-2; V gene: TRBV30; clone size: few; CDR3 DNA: TGTGCCTGGAGTGTAGGTCGGACTAGCGGGAGAGGCGGGGAGCTGTTTTTT; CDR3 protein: CAWSVGRTSGRGGELFF
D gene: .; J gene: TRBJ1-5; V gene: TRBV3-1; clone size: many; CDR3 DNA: TGTGCCAGCAGCAGCTCGGGACGGGCAAATCAGCCCCAGCATTTT; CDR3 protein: CASSSSGRANQPQHF
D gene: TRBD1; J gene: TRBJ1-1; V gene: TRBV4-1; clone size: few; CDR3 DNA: TGCGCCAGCAGCCCGGAGCCGAGAGACAGGGGGCGGGTCACTGAAGCTTTCTTT; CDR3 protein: CASSPEPRDRGRVTEAFF
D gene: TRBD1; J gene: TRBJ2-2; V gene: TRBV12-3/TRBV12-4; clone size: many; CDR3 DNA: TGTGCCAGCAAGGAAGGGACAGGGACCTTCACCGGGGAGCTGTTTTTT; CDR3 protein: CASKEGTGTFTGELFF
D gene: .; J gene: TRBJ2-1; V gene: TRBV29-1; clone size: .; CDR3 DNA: TGCAGCGTTGATCGTGGGGGAGGTAATGAGCAGTTCTTC; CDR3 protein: CSVDRGGGNEQFF
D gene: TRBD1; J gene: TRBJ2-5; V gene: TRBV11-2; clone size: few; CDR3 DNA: TGTGCCAGCAGCTTAGTGTATGCCCGGACAGGAGAGACCCAGTACTTC; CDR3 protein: CASSLVYARTGETQYF
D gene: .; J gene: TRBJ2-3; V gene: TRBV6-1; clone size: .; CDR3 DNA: TGTGCCAGCCGGGACTCCTCTAGCACAGATACGCAGTATTTT; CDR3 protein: CASRDSSSTDTQYF
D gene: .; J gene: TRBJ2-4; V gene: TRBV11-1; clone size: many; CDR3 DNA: TGTGCCAGCAGCTTAGAGGCGCAGGGGGCCAAAAACATTCAGTACTTC; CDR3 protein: CASSLEAQGAKNIQYF
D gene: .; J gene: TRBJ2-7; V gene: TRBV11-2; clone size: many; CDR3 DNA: TGTGCCAGCAGCTTAGATGTGGCTAGCTACGAGCAGTACTTC; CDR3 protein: CASSLDVASYEQYF
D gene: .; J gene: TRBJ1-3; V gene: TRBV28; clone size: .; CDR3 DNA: TGTGCCAGCAGTTTAACAGGTGCCTCTGGAAACACCATATATTTT; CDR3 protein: CASSLTGASGNTIYF
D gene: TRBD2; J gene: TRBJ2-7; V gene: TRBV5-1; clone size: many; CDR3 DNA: TGCGCCAGCAGCTTCTATGGACTAGCGGGAGTGGGCGAGCAGTACTTC; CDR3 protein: CASSFYGLAGVGEQYF
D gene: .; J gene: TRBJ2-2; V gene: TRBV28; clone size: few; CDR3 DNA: TGTACCAGCAGGGAGCCTAGGACAGCCGGGGAGCTGTTTTTT; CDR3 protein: CTSREPRTAGELFF
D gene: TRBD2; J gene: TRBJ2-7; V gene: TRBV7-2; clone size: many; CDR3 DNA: TGTGCCAGCAGCATAGCGGGAGGGAGAGATTACGAGCAGTACTTC; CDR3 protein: CASSIAGGRDYEQYF
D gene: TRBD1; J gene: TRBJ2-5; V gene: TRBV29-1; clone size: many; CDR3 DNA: TGCAGCGTTAAAACAGGGGCGCAAGAGACCCAGTACTTC; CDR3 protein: CSVKTGAQETQYF
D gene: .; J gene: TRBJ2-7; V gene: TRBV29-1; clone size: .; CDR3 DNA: TGCAGCGTGCTAATTTCCTACGAGCAGTACTTC; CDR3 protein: CSVLISYEQYF
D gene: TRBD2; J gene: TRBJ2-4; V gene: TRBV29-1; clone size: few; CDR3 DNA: TGCAGCGTTGAAGGGTGGGAGGGGGCCAAAAACATTCAGTACTTC; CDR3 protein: CSVEGWEGAKNIQYF
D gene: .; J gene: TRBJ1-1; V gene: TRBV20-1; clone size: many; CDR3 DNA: TGCAGTGCTAGGCTTACTCAGGGGAACACTGAAGCTTTCTTT; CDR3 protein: CSARLTQGNTEAFF
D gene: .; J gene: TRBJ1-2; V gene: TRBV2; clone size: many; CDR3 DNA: TGTGCCAGCAGAAGAGGAGGGCAGGGTTATGGCTACACCTTC; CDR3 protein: CASRRGGQGYGYTF
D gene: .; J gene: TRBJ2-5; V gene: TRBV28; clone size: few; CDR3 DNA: TGTGCCAGCAGTTTAGTCTTTTCCCAAGAGACCCAGTACTTC; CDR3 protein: CASSLVFSQETQYF
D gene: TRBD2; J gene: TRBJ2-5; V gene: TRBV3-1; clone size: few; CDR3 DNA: TGTGCCAGCATTTTAGGGACTAGCGGGAACCAAGAGACCCAGTACTTC; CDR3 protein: CASILGTSGNQETQYF
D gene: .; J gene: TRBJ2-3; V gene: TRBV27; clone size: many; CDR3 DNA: TGTGCCAGCGTTCAGCGGAACACAGATACGCAGTATTTT; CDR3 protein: CASVQRNTDTQYF
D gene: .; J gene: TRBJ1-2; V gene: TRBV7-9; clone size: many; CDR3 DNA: TGTGCCAGCAGCCTTATGGACAGTTCTAACTATGGCTACACCTTC; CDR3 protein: CASSLMDSSNYGYTF
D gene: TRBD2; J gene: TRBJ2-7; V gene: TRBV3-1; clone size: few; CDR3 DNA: TGTGCCAGCAGCCAAGACCGACTAGCGGGAGCCCTCGAGCAGTACTTC; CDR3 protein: CASSQDRLAGALEQYF
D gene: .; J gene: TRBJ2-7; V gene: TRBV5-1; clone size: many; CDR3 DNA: TGCGCCAGCAGCTTGGAAGACAGCCGTAAGGACGAGCAGTACTTC; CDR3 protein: CASSLEDSRKDEQYF
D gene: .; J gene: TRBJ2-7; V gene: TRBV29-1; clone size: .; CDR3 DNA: TGCAGCGCAGAGGGAGAGGGGGACTACGAGCAGTACTTC; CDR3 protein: CSAEGEGDYEQYF